This T cell receptor (beta chain) comes out of a study of blood T cell repertoires in COVID-19. Looking at the study overall: Sample material is recorded as cDNA or gDNA derived from T cells, B-cell-depleted T cells, or PBMCs.

V was shortened by 0 bases and J by 2 bases, with 7 bases between the two germline ends. CDR1 and CDR2 (germline): SGDLS, YYNGEE. The CDR3 runs 14 residues. Clones were sequenced by immunoSEQ multiplex PCR, and TCRdb holds only the in-frame ones, with some missing. The profile covers over 200,000 clones, with roughly 80% appearing a single time and 4% to 5.5% taken by the ten largest. The TCR comes from a human donor in a cohort sampled during active COVID-19. This chain uses TRBV9 with TRBJ2-3, with D maybe TRBD1 (6 bases). Sequenced material: peripheral blood. Here the CDR3 DNA reads TGTGCCAGCAGCGTAGTGGGGGCCACAGATACGCAGTATTTT. Encoded protein: CASSVVGATDTQYF. Using reference TRBV9 and TRBJ2-3 for the parts outside the CDR3, the full variable domain is DSGVTQTPKHLITATGQRVTLRCSPRSGDLSVYWYQQSLDQGLQFLIQYYNGEERAKGNILERFSAQQFPDLHSELNLSSLELGDSALYFCASSVVGATDTQYFGPGTRLTVL.